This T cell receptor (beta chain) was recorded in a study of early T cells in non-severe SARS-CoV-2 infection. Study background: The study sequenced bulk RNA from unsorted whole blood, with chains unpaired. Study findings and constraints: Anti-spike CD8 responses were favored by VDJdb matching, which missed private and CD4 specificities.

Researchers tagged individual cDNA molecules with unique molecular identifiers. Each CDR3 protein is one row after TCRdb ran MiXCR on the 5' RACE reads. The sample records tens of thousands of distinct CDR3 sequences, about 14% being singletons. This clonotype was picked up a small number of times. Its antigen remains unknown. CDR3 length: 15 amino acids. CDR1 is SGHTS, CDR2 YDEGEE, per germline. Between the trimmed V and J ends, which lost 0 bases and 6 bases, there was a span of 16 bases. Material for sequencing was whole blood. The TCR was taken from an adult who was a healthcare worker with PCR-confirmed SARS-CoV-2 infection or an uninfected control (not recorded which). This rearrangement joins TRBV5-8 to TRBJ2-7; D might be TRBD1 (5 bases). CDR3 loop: CASSLGDRRSTEQYF. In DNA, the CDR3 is TGTGCCAGCAGCTTGGGCGACAGACGAAGCACCGAGCAGTACTTC.